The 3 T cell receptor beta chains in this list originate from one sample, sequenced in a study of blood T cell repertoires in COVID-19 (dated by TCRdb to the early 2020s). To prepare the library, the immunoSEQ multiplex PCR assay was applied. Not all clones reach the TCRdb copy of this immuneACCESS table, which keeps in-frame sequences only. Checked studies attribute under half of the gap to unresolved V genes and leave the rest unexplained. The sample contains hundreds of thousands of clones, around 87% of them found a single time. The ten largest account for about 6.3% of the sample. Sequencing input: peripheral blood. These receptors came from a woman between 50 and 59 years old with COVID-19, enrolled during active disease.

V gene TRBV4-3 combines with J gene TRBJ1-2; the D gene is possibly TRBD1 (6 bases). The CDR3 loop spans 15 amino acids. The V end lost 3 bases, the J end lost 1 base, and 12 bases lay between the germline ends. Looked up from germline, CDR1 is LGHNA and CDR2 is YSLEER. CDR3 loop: CASSQLTDSNYGYTF. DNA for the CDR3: TGCGCCAGCAGCCAGTTGACGGACAGTAACTATGGCTACACCTTC.

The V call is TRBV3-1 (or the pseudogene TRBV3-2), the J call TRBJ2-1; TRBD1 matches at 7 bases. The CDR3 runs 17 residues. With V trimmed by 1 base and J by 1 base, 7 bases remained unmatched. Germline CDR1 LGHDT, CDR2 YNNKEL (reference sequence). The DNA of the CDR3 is TGTGCCAGCAGCCAAGGAATCACAGGGGAATCCTACAATGAGCAGTTCTTC. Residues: CASSQGITGESYNEQFF.

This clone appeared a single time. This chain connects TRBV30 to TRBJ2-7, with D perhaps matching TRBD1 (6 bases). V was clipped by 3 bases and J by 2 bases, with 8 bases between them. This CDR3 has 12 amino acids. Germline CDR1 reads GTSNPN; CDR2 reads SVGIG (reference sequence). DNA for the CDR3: TGTGCCTGGAGACAGGGAACCTACGAGCAGTACTTC. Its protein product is CAWRQGTYEQYF. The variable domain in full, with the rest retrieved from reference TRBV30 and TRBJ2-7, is SQTIHQWPATLVQPVGSPLSLECTVEGTSNPNLYWYRQAAGRGLQLLFYSVGIGQISSEVPQNLSASRPQDRQFILSSKKLLLSDSGFYLCAWRQGTYEQYFGPGTRLTVT.